This T cell receptor (beta chain) stems from a study of blood T cell repertoires in COVID-19. Study summary: Samples came from the United States, Italy and Spain, spanning acute and convalescent COVID-19. In each case, the material was cDNA or gDNA derived from T cells, B-cell-depleted T cells, or PBMCs.

With 4 bases removed from V and 4 bases from J, the gap between germline ends came to 17 bases. Germline V lookup: CDR1 SGHRS, CDR2 YFSETQ. This CDR3 spans 15 amino acids. This clone came up a few times. Methods used by the authors: Amplifying reference gene primers gave estimates of nucleated cell counts. TCRdb's table, derived via immunoSEQ multiplex PCR, lists solely in-frame clones and lacks some. That table gives V, J and clone size, and the DNA gave D and trimming. The table includes around 250,000 clones, around 84% detected once. The receptor was isolated from a woman aged 18-29 years with acute or convalescent COVID-19. The sequenced sample was peripheral blood. The chain has TRBV5-1 and TRBJ1-1, with D maybe TRBD1 (5 bases). In DNA, the CDR3 is TGCGCCAGCAGCGGTTCGGTACAGGTCCCCACTGAAGCTTTCTTT. Amino acid sequence: CASSGSVQVPTEAFF.